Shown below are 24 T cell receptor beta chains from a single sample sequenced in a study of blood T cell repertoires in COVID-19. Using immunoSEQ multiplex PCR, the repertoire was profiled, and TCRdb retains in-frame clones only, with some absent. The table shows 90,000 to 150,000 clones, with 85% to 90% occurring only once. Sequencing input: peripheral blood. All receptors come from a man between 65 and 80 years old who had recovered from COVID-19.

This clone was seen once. CDR3 amino acids: CASSLWAGRDEKLFF. CDR3 in DNA: TGTGCCAGCAGCTTATGGGCAGGGAGGGATGAAAAACTGTTTTTT. The chain is built from TRBV7-2 and TRBJ1-4; possible D gene TRBD1, 5 bases. Germline values: CDR1 SGHTA, CDR2 FQGNSA. V shed 2 bases and J shed 6 bases, with 13 bases lying between them. The CDR3 runs 15 residues.

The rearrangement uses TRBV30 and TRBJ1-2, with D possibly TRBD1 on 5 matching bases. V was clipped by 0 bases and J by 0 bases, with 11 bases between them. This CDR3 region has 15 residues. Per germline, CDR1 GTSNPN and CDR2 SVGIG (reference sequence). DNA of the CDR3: TGTGCCTGGAGTGTACGGGGGGGGGCTAACTATGGCTACACCTTC. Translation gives CAWSVRGGANYGYTF.

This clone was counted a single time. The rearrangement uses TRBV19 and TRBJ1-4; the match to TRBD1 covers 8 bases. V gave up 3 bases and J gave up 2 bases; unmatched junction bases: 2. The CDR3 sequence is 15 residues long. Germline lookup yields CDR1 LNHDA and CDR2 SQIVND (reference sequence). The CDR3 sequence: CASSMRTGTNEKLFF. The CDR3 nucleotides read TGTGCCAGTAGTATGCGGACAGGGACTAATGAAAAACTGTTTTTT.

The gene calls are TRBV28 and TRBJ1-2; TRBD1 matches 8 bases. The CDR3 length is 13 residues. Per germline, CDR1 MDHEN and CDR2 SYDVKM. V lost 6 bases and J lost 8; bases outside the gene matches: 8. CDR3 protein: CASRRDRWGGYTF. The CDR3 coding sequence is TGTGCCAGCAGACGGGACAGGTGGGGAGGCTACACCTTC.

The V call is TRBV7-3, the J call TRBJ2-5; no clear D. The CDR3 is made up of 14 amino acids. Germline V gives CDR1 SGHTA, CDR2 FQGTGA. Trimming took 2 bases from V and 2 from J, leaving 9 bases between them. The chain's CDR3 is CASSLGPQQETQYF. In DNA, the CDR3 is TGTGCCAGCAGCTTAGGGCCACAGCAAGAGACCCAGTACTTC.

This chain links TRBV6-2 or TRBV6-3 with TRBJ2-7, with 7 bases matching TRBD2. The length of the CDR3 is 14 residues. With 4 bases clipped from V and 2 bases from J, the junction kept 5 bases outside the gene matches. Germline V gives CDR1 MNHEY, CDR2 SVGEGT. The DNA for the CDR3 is TGTGCCAGCAGTTCGGGGACTATCCCCTACGAGCAGTACTTC. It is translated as CASSSGTIPYEQYF.

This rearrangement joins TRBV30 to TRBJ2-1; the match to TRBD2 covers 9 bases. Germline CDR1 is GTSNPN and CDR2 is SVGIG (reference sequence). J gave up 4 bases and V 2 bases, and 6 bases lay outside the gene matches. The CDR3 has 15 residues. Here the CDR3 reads CAWSRSGRRYNEQFF. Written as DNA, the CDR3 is TGTGCCTGGAGTAGAAGCGGGAGGAGATACAATGAGCAGTTCTTC.

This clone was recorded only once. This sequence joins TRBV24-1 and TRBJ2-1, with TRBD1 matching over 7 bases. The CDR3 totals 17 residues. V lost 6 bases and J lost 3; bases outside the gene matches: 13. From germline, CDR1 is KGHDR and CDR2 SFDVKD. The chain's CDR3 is CATSLSRTGDIYNEQFF. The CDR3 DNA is TGTGCCACCAGTCTTTCCAGGACAGGAGATATCTACAATGAGCAGTTCTTC.

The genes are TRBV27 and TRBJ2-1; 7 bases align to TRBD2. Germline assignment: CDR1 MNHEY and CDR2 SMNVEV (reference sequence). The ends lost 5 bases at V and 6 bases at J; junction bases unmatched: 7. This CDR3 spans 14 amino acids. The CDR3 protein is CASSGLDFLNEQFF. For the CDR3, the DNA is TGTGCCAGCAGTGGACTAGATTTTCTCAATGAGCAGTTCTTC.

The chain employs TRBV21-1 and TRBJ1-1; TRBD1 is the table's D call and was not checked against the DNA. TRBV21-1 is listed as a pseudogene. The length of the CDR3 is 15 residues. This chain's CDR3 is CASSKGTGLHTEAFF. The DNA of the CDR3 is TGTGCCAGCAGCAAAGGGACAGGCTTGCACACTGAAGCTTTCTTT.

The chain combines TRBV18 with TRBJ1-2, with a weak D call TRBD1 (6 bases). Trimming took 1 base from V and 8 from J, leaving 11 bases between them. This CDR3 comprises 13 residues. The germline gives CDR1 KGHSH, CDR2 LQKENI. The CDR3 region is CASSPQDSGGYTF. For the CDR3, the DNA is TGTGCCAGCTCACCACAGGACAGCGGAGGCTACACCTTC.

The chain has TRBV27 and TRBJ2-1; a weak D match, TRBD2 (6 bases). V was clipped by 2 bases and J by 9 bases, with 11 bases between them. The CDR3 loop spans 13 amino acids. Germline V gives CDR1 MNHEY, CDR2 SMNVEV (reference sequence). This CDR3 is CASSLTTRFEQFF. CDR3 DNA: TGTGCCAGCAGTTTAACGACTAGATTTGAGCAGTTCTTC.

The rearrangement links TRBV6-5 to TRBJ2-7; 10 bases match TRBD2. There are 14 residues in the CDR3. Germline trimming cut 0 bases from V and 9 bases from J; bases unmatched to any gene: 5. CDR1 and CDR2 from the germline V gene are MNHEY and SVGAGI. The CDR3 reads CASSYSAGGLGQYF. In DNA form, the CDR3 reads TGTGCCAGCAGTTACTCAGCGGGAGGGCTGGGGCAGTACTTC.

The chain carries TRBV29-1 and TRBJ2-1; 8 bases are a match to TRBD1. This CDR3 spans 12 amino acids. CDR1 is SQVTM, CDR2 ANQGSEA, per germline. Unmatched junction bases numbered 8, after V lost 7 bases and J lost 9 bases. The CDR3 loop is CSASRQGTEQFF. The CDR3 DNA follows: TGCAGCGCCAGCCGACAGGGGACTGAGCAGTTCTTC.

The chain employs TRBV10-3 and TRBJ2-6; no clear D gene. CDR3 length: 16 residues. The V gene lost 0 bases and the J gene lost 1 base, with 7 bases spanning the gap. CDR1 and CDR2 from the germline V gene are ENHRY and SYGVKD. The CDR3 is CAISESLLSGANVLTF. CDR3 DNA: TGTGCCATCAGTGAGTCCCTCCTGTCTGGGGCCAACGTCCTGACTTTC.

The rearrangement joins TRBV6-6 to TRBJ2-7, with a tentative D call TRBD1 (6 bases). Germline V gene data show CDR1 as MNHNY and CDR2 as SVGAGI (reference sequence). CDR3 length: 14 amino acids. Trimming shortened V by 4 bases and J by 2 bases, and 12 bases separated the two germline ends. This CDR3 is CASSSGQGTYEQYF. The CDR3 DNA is TGTGCCAGCAGTTCGGGTCAGGGGACCTACGAGCAGTACTTC.

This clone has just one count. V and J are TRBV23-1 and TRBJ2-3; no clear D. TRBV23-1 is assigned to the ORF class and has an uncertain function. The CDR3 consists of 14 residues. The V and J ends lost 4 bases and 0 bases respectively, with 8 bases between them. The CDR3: CASSPRVSTDTQYF. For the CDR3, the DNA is TGCGCCAGCAGTCCGCGTGTTAGCACAGATACGCAGTATTTT.

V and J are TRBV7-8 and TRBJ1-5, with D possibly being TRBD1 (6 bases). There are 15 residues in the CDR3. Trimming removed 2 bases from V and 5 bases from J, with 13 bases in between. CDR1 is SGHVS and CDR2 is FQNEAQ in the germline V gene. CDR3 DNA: TGTGCCAGCAGCTTAACGGGAGGGGGTGATCAGCCCCAGCATTTT. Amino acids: CASSLTGGGDQPQHF.

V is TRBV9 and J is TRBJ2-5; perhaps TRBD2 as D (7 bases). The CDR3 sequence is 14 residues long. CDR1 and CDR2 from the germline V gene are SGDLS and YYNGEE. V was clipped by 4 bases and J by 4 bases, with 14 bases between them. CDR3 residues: CASSPRGRGETQYF. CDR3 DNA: TGTGCCAGCAGCCCGAGGGGGAGGGGAGAGACCCAGTACTTC.

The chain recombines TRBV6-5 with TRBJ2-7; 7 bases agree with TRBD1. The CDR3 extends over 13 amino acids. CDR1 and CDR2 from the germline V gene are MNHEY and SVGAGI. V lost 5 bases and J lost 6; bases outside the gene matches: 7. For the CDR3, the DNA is TGTGCCAGCAGTAAACAGGGGTTCTCCGAGCAGTACTTC. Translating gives CASSKQGFSEQYF.

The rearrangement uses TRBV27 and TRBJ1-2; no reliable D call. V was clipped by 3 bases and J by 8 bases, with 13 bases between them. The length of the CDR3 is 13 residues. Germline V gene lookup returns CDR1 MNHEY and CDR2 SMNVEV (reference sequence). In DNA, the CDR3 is TGTGCCAGCAGTTTGGGCAGGTGGCAAGGCTACACCTTC. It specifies CASSLGRWQGYTF.

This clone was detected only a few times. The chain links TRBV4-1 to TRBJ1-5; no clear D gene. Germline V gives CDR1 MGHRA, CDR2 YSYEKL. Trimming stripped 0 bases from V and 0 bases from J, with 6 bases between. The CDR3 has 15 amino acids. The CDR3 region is CASSQDGHSNQPQHF. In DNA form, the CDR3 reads TGCGCCAGCAGCCAAGATGGCCATAGCAATCAGCCCCAGCATTTT.

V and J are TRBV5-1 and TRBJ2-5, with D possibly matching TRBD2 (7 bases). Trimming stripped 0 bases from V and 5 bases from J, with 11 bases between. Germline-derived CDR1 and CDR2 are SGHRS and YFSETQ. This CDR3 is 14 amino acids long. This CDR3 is CASSLVRGGETQYF. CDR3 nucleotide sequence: TGCGCCAGCAGCTTGGTTAGGGGGGGCGAGACCCAGTACTTC.

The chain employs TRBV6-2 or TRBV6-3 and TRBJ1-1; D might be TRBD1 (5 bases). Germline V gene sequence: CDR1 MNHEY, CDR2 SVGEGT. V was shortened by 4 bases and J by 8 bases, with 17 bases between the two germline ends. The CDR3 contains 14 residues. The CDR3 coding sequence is TGTGCCAGCAGTTGGACCGGGACGGCGGGAGAAGCTTTCTTT. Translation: CASSWTGTAGEAFF.